This TCR beta chain was identified in a study of T cell responses to AZD1222 COVID-19 vaccine. Generated by immunoSEQ multiplex PCR, the TCRdb table keeps only in-frame clones and is missing some. The sample lists around 150,000 clones, roughly 90% seen once, with 2.5% to 4% in the top ten. Notes on the study in general: Receipt of two AZD1222 doses was followed by a rise in Spike-specific TCR breadth and depth. Nearly half of spike-specific TCRs reportedly go after variant regions that carry no mutations.

V gave up 2 bases and J gave up 8 bases; unmatched junction bases: 4. The CDR3 is made up of 14 amino acids. The germline V gene has CDR1 ENHRY and CDR2 SYGVKD. The table lists this clone with a count of one. Antigen: not known. The chain employs TRBV10-3 and TRBJ2-2, with 8 bases lining up with TRBD1. The specimen comprised peripheral blood, sampled 28 days after the second AZD1222 dose. The TCR was taken from an adult who received the AZD1222 COVID-19 vaccine. CDR3 bases: TGTGCCATCAGTGAGGGGGACAGGCTAGGGGAGCTGTTTTTT. It specifies CAISEGDRLGELFF.